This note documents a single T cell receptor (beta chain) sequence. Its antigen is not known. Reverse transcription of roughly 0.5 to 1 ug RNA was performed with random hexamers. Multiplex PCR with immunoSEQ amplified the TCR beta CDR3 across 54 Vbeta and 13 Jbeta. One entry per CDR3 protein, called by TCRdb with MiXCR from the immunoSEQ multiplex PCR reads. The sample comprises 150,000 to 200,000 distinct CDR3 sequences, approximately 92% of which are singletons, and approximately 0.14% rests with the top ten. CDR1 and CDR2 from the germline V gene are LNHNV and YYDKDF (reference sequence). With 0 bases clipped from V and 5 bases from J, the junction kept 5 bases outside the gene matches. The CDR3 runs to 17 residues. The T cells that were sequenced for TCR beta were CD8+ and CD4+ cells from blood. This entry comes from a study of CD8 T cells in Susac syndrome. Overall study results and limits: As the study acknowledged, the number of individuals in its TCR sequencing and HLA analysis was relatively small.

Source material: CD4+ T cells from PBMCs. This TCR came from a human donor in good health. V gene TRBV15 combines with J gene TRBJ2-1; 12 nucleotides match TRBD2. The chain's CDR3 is CATSRDGGLAGNNEQFF. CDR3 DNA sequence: TGTGCCACCAGCAGAGATGGGGGACTAGCGGGTAACAATGAGCAGTTCTTC. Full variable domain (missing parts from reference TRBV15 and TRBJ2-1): DAMVIQNPRYQVTQFGKPVTLSCSQTLNHNVMYWYQQKSSQAPKLLFHYYDKDFNNEADTPDNFQSRRPNTSFCFLDIRSPGLGDTAMYLCATSRDGGLAGNNEQFFGPGTRLTVL.